Described below is a single T cell receptor beta chain sequence and its context. This entry is derived from a study of blood T cell repertoires in COVID-19. Sequenced by immunoSEQ multiplex PCR; TCRdb stores in-frame clones only, minus some. This table has 75,000 to 100,000 clones, 65% to 85% appearing once. V was pared by 1 base and J by 3 bases, with 13 bases between. Per the germline V gene, CDR1 is SGHNT and CDR2 is YYREEE (reference sequence). The CDR3 extends over 15 amino acids. The specimen sequenced was peripheral blood. The clonotype comes from a man in his 60s with acute or convalescent COVID-19. This chain uses TRBV5-4 with TRBJ1-2; D gene unclear. As DNA, the CDR3 is TGTGCCAGCAGCTTGTTGAGTTCAGCGGACTATGGCTACACCTTC. It encodes CASSLLSSADYGYTF.